This T cell receptor beta chain was identified during a study of shared clonotypes between healthy human individuals. Study-level information: Per-donor plates numbered three CD4 naive, three CD4 memory, two CD8 naive and one CD8 memory. General observations from the study: The study found about 5% of naive CD4 clonotypes shared across a handful of donors.

The ends lost 7 bases at V and 10 bases at J; junction bases unmatched: 17. The length of the CDR3 is 16 residues. CDR1 is SNHLY and CDR2 is FYNNEI in the germline V gene. As defined, naive CD8 cells were CD45RO-negative and positively selected for CCR7, with terminally differentiated effector memory CD45RA+ cells excluded. Points on this clone: Its cognate antigen is unknown.

Only in-frame clones appear in the TCRdb table, and some are missing; sequencing was by immunoSEQ multiplex PCR. The sample includes about 2.2 million clones, approximately 92% of them seen just once. The source is a young man in good health. Some clones in this sample may be carry-over from other donors' samples. The rearrangement joins TRBV2 to TRBJ2-1; TRBD2 agrees at 9 bases. The sample consisted of naive CD8+ T cells from PBMCs. Here the CDR3 reads CASTRALGGRAEEQFF. CDR3 nucleotides: TGTGCCAGCACTCGAGCCCTAGGCGGGAGGGCGGAGGAGCAGTTCTTC. The full variable domain, completed using reference TRBV2 and TRBJ2-1, is EPEVTQTPSHQVTQMGQEVILRCVPISNHLYFYWYRQILGQKVEFLVSFYNNEISEKSEIFDDQFSVERPDGSNFTLKIRSTKLEDSAMYFCASTRALGGRAEEQFFGPGTRLTVL.